A single sample is the source of the 24 T cell receptor beta chains below, sequenced in a study of breast tumors, draining lymph nodes, adjacent tissues. Axillary draining lymph nodes of breast cancer patients supplied the node samples. TCRdb itself ran the multiplex PCR reads through MiXCR, one entry per CDR3 protein. Of 200,000 to 300,000 distinct CDR3 sequences listed, over 30% are singletons. Source material: axillary lymph node tissue. The receptors originated from a female donor with breast cancer. Some clones in this sample may be carry-over from other donors' samples.

This clonotype appeared once. A clone one base away is much larger, so this may be a read error. V gene TRBV4-3 combines with J gene TRBJ2-3, with D maybe TRBD1 (6 bases). The J call may be mistaken, given a closer DNA end match to TRBJ1-5. This CDR3 is built from 15 residues. Germline lookup yields CDR1 LGHNA and CDR2 YSLEER. The CDR3 is CASSQEGGWTDTQHF. The CDR3 DNA reads as TGCGCCAGCAGCCAAGAGGGGGGGTGGACAGATACGCAGCATTTT.

This clonotype came up a few times. The J gene is TRBJ2-1, the V gene TRBV6-5; TRBD2 agrees at 14 bases. The germline V gene encodes CDR1 MNHEY and CDR2 SVGAGI. Trimming removed 5 bases from V and 0 bases from J; junction bases left unmatched: 9. CDR3 length: 19 residues. The CDR3 sequence: CASSRGLAGDLSSYNEQFF. CDR3 DNA: TGTGCCAGCAGTCGGGGACTAGCGGGAGACCTTAGCTCCTACAATGAGCAGTTCTTC.

This clonotype was seen many times. The rearrangement joins TRBV14 to TRBJ2-7; D perhaps matches TRBD1 (6 bases). Germline-derived CDR1 and CDR2 are SGHDN and FVKESK. The CDR3 extends over 15 amino acids. V was shortened by 0 bases and J by 3 bases, with 12 bases between the two germline ends. DNA of the CDR3: TGTGCCAGCAGCCAAGAATTGGGGGCTAACTACGAGCAGTACTTC. Encoded protein: CASSQELGANYEQYF. Looking up the rest from reference TRBV14 and TRBJ2-7 gives the full variable domain: EAGVTQFPSHSVIEKGQTVTLRCDPISGHDNLYWYRRVMGKEIKFLLHFVKESKQDESGMPNNRFLAERTGGTYSTLKVQPAELEDSGVYFCASSQELGANYEQYFGPGTRLTVT.

This clonotype was recorded at least ten times. The chain is built from TRBV20-1 and TRBJ1-6; 7 nucleotides match TRBD1. J lost 7 bases, V lost 6 bases, and 9 bases had no gene match. This CDR3 comprises 14 residues. Germline CDR1 DFQATT, CDR2 SNEGSKA (reference sequence). The CDR3 loop reads CSAHGTAPNSPLHF. CDR3 nucleotides: TGCAGTGCCCATGGGACAGCTCCGAATTCACCCCTCCACTTT.

Points on this clonotype: A read error may be the cause here, since a much bigger clone is one base away. The CDR3 carries no conserved terminal phenylalanine or tryptophan, so it likely arises from a read error. This rearrangement joins TRBV20-1 to TRBJ2-3; 9 bases line up with TRBD2. CDR3 size: 18 residues. Germline lookup yields CDR1 DFQATT and CDR2 SNEGSKA (reference sequence). Germline trimming cut 0 bases from V and 2 bases from J; bases unmatched to any gene: 12. This CDR3 reads CSARDLLAREGPTDTQYL. Written as DNA, the CDR3 is TGCAGTGCTAGAGATCTCCTAGCGCGGGAGGGCCCCACAGATACGCAGTATCTT.

At least ten counts were recorded for this clonotype. The V gene is TRBV6-5, the J gene TRBJ1-6, with D possibly TRBD1 on 5 matching bases. Germline V gene lookup returns CDR1 MNHEY and CDR2 SVGAGI. The CDR3 has 17 residues. The V gene lost 2 bases and the J gene lost 10 bases, with 21 bases spanning the gap. The CDR3, as DNA: TGTGCCAGCAGTTACACCCCGGGTGGGCTGGGGGGGTCACCCCTCCACTTT. Protein product: CASSYTPGGLGGSPLHF.

For this clonotype: A much larger clone is a single base away; this may be a read error. A read error is likely, as this CDR3 ends without the conserved phenylalanine or tryptophan. The chain recombines TRBV5-6 with TRBJ2-7; 10 positions agree with TRBD1. The CDR3 runs 14 residues. With V trimmed by 5 bases and J by 3 bases, 5 bases remained unmatched. Germline-derived CDR1 and CDR2 are SGHDT and YYEEEE. The CDR3 nucleotides are TGTGCCAGCAGTGACAGGGGGCTAGACTACGAGCAGTACCTC. Residues: CASSDRGLDYEQYL.

Ten or more counts support this clonotype. The chain uses TRBV5-4 and TRBJ2-1; 12 nucleotides align to TRBD2. Looked up from germline, CDR1 is SGHNT and CDR2 is YYREEE (reference sequence). The length of the CDR3 is 15 residues. V trimming: 2 bases; J trimming: 7 bases; junction bases outside the gene matches: 4. CDR3 nucleotide sequence: TGTGCCAGCAGCTTACTAGCGGGAGGAAGTAATGAGCAGTTCTTC. Protein product: CASSLLAGGSNEQFF. Full variable domain (outside the CDR3, taken from reference TRBV5-4 and TRBJ2-1): ETGVTQSPTHLIKTRGQQVTLRCSSQSGHNTVSWYQQALGQGPQFIFQYYREEENGRGNFPPRFSGLQFPNYSSELNVNALELDDSALYLCASSLLAGGSNEQFFGPGTRLTVL.

This clonotype occurred many times. V usage is TRBV4-2 and J usage is TRBJ2-5, with a tentative D call TRBD2 (6 bases). V was cut by 0 bases and J by 6 bases, with 17 bases left in between. Germline V lookup: CDR1 LGHNA, CDR2 YNFKEQ. The CDR3 has 16 amino acids. DNA for the CDR3: TGTGCCAGCAGCCAAGATCCGACCGGGAGAACGCAGACCCAGTACTTC. Its translation: CASSQDPTGRTQTQYF.

A word on this clonotype: A read error is possible here, since a much larger clone lies one base away. The CDR3 sequence is CASSPRADSQETQYF. In nucleotides, the CDR3 is TGCGCCAGCAGCCCGAGAGCGGACTCCCAAGAGACCCAGTACTTC. This chain connects TRBV5-1 to TRBJ2-5; tentatively, D is TRBD2 (5 bases). This CDR3 has 15 amino acids. V was shortened by 4 bases and J by 1 base, with 14 bases between the two germline ends. Germline V gene lookup returns CDR1 SGHRS and CDR2 YFSETQ. Looking up the rest from reference TRBV5-1 and TRBJ2-5 gives the full variable domain: KAGVTQTPRYLIKTRGQQVTLSCSPISGHRSVSWYQQTPGQGLQFLFEYFSETQRNKGNFPGRFSGRQFSNSRSEMNVSTLELGDSALYLCASSPRADSQETQYFGPGTRLLVL.

This clonotype has at least ten counts. The V gene is TRBV25-1, the J gene TRBJ2-3; D gene unclear. This CDR3 contains 14 residues. The V gene's germline CDR1 is MGHDK and CDR2 SYGVNS. The V gene lost 2 bases and the J gene lost 2 bases, with 8 bases spanning the gap. The CDR3 bases are TGTGCCAGCAGTGAAAAAGGCTTCACAGATACGCAGTATTTT. It yields the protein CASSEKGFTDTQYF. Looking up the rest from reference TRBV25-1 and TRBJ2-3 gives the full variable domain: EADIYQTPRYLVIGTGKKITLECSQTMGHDKMYWYQQDPGMELHLIHYSYGVNSTEKGDLSSESTVSRIRTEHFPLTLESARPSHTSQYLCASSEKGFTDTQYFGPGTRLTVL.

The rearrangement uses TRBV4-1 and TRBJ2-1; 9 positions match TRBD2. Germline lookup yields CDR1 MGHRA and CDR2 YSYEKL. The CDR3 covers 18 residues. After removal of 1 base from V and 9 bases from J, the junction contained 16 bases not matched to a gene. CDR3 DNA sequence: TGCGCCAGCAGCCAAGCTCAGTGGCGTAGCGGGAGTTTTGCTGAGCAGTTCTTC. Translated, it gives CASSQAQWRSGSFAEQFF.

Concerning this clonotype: A read error may explain this, as a much larger clone is one base away. The V call is TRBV6-4, the J call TRBJ2-1, with 7 positions matching TRBD2. Germline V gene data show CDR1 as MRHNA and CDR2 as SNTAGT. This CDR3 comprises 13 residues. V was clipped by 5 bases and J by 4 bases; unmatched bases: 2. This CDR3 is CASSPGLYNEQFF. The CDR3 DNA reads TGTGCCAGCAGTCCGGGACTATACAATGAGCAGTTCTTC.

The chain's CDR3 is CASSPTGGITDTQYF. The CDR3 coding sequence is TGTGCCAGCAGCCCAACTGGGGGGATCACAGATACGCAGTATTTT. V usage is TRBV3-1 and J usage is TRBJ2-3, with D perhaps matching TRBD2 (6 bases). This CDR3 is 15 amino acids long. The V and J ends lost 4 bases and 2 bases respectively, with 13 bases between them. Germline assignment: CDR1 LGHDT and CDR2 YNNKEL (reference sequence).

The chain combines TRBV5-5 with TRBJ2-5, with D perhaps TRBD2 (6 bases). This CDR3 contains 14 residues. Trimming shortened V by 4 bases and J by 4 bases, and 14 bases separated the two germline ends. CDR1 is SGHKS and CDR2 is YYEKEE in the germline V gene (reference sequence). Written as DNA, the CDR3 is TGTGCCAGCAGCCCCCGGACTACCGGAGAGACCCAGTACTTC. It translates to CASSPRTTGETQYF.

V and J are TRBV10-3 and TRBJ2-5, with 13 bases that match TRBD2. Germline V gene data show CDR1 as ENHRY and CDR2 as SYGVKD. The J segment lost 4 bases and the V segment lost 6 bases, leaving 5 bases of the junction unmatched. The CDR3 consists of 15 residues. CDR3 sequence reads: CAISGTSGARETQYF. Here the CDR3 DNA reads TGTGCCATCAGCGGGACTAGCGGGGCTCGAGAGACCCAGTACTTC.

The V gene is TRBV18, the J gene TRBJ1-1; D perhaps matches TRBD1 (5 bases). Germline V lookup: CDR1 KGHSH, CDR2 LQKENI. The CDR3 length is 14 residues. V dropped 6 bases and J dropped 3 bases, with 14 bases sitting between them. The CDR3 sequence is CASSQNQGDTEAFF. CDR3 sequence (DNA): TGTGCCAGCTCTCAGAATCAGGGAGACACTGAAGCTTTCTTT.

Many counts were recorded for this clonotype. This chain connects TRBV20-1 to TRBJ2-1; maybe TRBD1 (6 bases). The CDR3 has 14 amino acids. Deletions cut 1 base from V and 6 bases from J, with 13 bases between. Germline V CDR1 and CDR2: DFQATT, SNEGSKA (reference sequence). CDR3 amino acids: CSARGTEQLNEQFF. In DNA, the CDR3 is TGCAGTGCTAGAGGGACAGAACAACTCAATGAGCAGTTCTTC.

The sample holds many counts of this clonotype. The chain uses TRBV6-6 and TRBJ2-1; D call uncertain. The ends were cut back, 0 bases at V and 6 bases at J, with 6 bases in the middle. The germline CDR1 and CDR2 sequences are MNHNY and SVGAGI (reference sequence). The CDR3 runs 13 residues. The CDR3 is CASSYSVTNEQFF. The CDR3 DNA reads as TGTGCCAGCAGTTACTCGGTAACCAATGAGCAGTTCTTC.

As for this clonotype: A clone one base away is much larger, so this may be a read error. This chain joins TRBV13 and TRBJ2-1; 7 bases line up with TRBD2. The CDR3 has 15 amino acids. The trim removed 2 bases at V and 7 bases at J, leaving 8 bases unmatched. In germline, CDR1 is PRHDT, CDR2 FYEKMQ (reference sequence). CDR3 DNA: TGTGCCAGCAGCTTACGGCGGGGGTACAAGAATGAGCAGTTCTTC. Its protein is CASSLRRGYKNEQFF.

This clonotype was seen a few times. This clone may be a read error of a much larger clone one base away. The V and J genes are TRBV20-1 and TRBJ2-5; TRBD2 matches at 10 bases. Germline CDR1 DFQATT, CDR2 SNEGSKA (reference sequence). Trimming took 1 base from V and 5 from J; bases not matched to a gene: 10. CDR3 length: 16 residues. CDR3 in DNA: TGCAGTGCTAGAGTCGTGCTAGCGGGAGCAAGCGAGACCCAGTACTTC. Translated, it gives CSARVVLAGASETQYF.

CDR3 in amino acids: CASSLGLAGEGETQYF. CDR3 DNA: TGTGCCAGCAGCCTTGGACTAGCGGGAGAGGGGGAGACCCAGTACTTC. This chain links TRBV7-2 with TRBJ2-5; 13 bases map to TRBD2. The V gene end was trimmed by 5 bases and the J gene end by 5 bases; junction bases not matched to a gene: 8. CDR1 is SGHTA, CDR2 FQGNSA, per germline. This CDR3 is 16 amino acids long. Based on the CDR3 plus reference TRBV7-2 and TRBJ2-5, the full variable domain is GAGVSQSPSNKVTEKGKDVELRCDPISGHTALYWYRQSLGQGLEFLIYFQGNSAPDKSGLPSDRFSAERTGGSVSTLTIQRTQQEDSAVYLCASSLGLAGEGETQYFGPGTRLLVL.

The sample holds many counts of this clonotype. The CDR3 coding sequence is TGTGCCAGCAGCCAAGCGGGGGCAGGGGAAGAGACCCAGTACTTC. Translation: CASSQAGAGEETQYF. The genes are TRBV4-2 and TRBJ2-5; TRBD1 or TRBD2 may be the D gene (6 bases each). Trimming removed 1 base at V and 3 bases at J, with 12 bases between. Per germline, CDR1 LGHNA and CDR2 YNFKEQ. The CDR3 is made up of 15 amino acids.

This clonotype was counted at least ten times. The chain has TRBV7-6 and TRBJ2-5, with D possibly TRBD1 on 5 matching bases. Germline loops: CDR1 SGHVS, CDR2 FNYEAQ. V dropped 1 base and J dropped 5 bases, with 11 bases sitting between them. The CDR3 contains 14 residues. DNA for the CDR3: TGTGCCAGCAGCTTAGGTGTGGGGCGGGAGACCCAGTACTTC. Translation gives CASSLGVGRETQYF.